This T cell receptor (beta chain) was profiled in a study of cytomegalovirus exposure and HLA in healthy donors. Study-level findings and limits: High specificity and sensitivity for cytomegalovirus status were reported for the classifier.

This CDR3 is built from 15 residues. CDR1 SGHVS and CDR2 FQNEAQ come from the germline V gene. The PCR used 60 Vbeta and 13 Jbeta primers. Repertoires were generated with immunoSEQ multiplex PCR, while TCRdb's copy carries only in-frame clones and drops some. This sample has 160,000 or so clones, with more than 65% found just once. To note about this clone: Its antigen is undetermined.

The sequence derives from a woman aged 45 to 65 in good health and CMV-seronegative. V is TRBV7-8 and J is TRBJ2-5, with TRBD2 matching 9 bases. With the DNA end fitting TRBJ2-7 better, the J assignment may be wrong. Sequencing used PBMCs. Here the CDR3 reads CASSLSPSGNYEQYF. Here the CDR3 DNA reads TGTGCCAGCAGCTTAAGTCCTAGCGGGAACTACGAGCAGTACTTC.